This section outlines one T cell receptor beta chain sequence together with its context. What it recognizes is unknown. These data are taken from a study of cytomegalovirus exposure and HLA in healthy donors. Study-wide results and caveats: Rarity characterized most TCR sequences, yet some public TCRs appeared in many donors. Some TCR beta chains (about 180 of them) were listed as cytomegalovirus-associated.

A roughly 130-subject validation cohort, separate from the approximately 610-subject first cohort, supplied the donors. TCRdb's table, derived via immunoSEQ multiplex PCR, lists solely in-frame clones and lacks some. The data hold 120,000 to 150,000 clones, with roughly 86% observed a single time. In germline, CDR1 is LNHDA, CDR2 SQIVND (reference sequence). V shed 4 bases and J shed 4 bases, with 10 bases lying between them. The CDR3 has 13 amino acids. The chain is built from TRBV19 and TRBJ1-2; no definite D call. Specimen: PBMCs. This clonotype was sampled from a man aged 18 to 29 in good health and CMV-seropositive. CDR3 DNA: TGTGCCAGTAGTAAGGAGGGAACCTATGGCTACACCTTC. The encoded protein is CASSKEGTYGYTF.